Following are 20 T cell receptor beta chains from one sample sequenced in a study of cytomegalovirus exposure and HLA in healthy donors. Primers for the PCR totalled 60 Vbeta and 13 Jbeta. Repertoires were generated with immunoSEQ multiplex PCR, while TCRdb's copy carries only in-frame clones and drops some. The data contain 99,000 or so clones, almost 80% of them singletons. The sequencing sample was made of PBMCs. The receptors shown here come from a man aged 60 to 75 in good health and CMV-seropositive.

The chain employs TRBV9 and TRBJ2-1, with 7 bases identical to TRBD2. This CDR3 comprises 15 residues. Germline CDR1 SGDLS, CDR2 YYNGEE. V trimming: 3 bases; J trimming: 0 bases; junction bases outside the gene matches: 3. CDR3 coding DNA: TGTGCCAGCAGCGCAAGCGGGGCCTCCTACAATGAGCAGTTCTTC. Amino acid sequence: CASSASGASYNEQFF.

J is TRBJ2-3 and V is TRBV18; weak D call: TRBD2 (5 bases). V gave up 1 base and J gave up 0 bases, with 11 bases separating them. CDR1 and CDR2 (germline): KGHSH, LQKENI. The CDR3 extends over 16 amino acids. DNA of the CDR3: TGTGCCAGCTCACCACAAGACCCGGGAAGCACAGATACGCAGTATTTT. This encodes CASSPQDPGSTDTQYF.

This chain connects TRBV2 to TRBJ2-3; a weak D match, TRBD1 (5 bases). The V end was cut by 11 bases, the J end by 8 bases, with 17 bases between. CDR1 and CDR2 (germline): SNHLY, FYNNEI. The length of the CDR3 is 12 residues. For the CDR3, the DNA is TGTGCCTGGGGCACGATGGGCCCTACGCAGTATTTT. It codes for CAWGTMGPTQYF.

This chain connects TRBV11-2 to TRBJ2-1; 12 bases are shared with TRBD2. Germline V gene lookup returns CDR1 SGHAT and CDR2 FQNNGV. With V trimmed by 7 bases and J by 2 bases, 3 bases remained unmatched. This CDR3 contains 15 residues. The CDR3 reads CASTPSGGAYNEQFF. CDR3 DNA: TGTGCCAGCACCCCTAGCGGGGGGGCCTACAATGAGCAGTTCTTC.

The chain recombines TRBV7-9 with TRBJ2-3; D is possibly TRBD1 (7 bases). The CDR3 sequence is 15 residues long. V dropped 7 bases and J dropped 4 bases, with 18 bases sitting between them. Germline CDR1 is SEHNR and CDR2 is FQNEAQ (reference sequence). CDR3 region: CASISYQGGPDTQYF. CDR3 DNA sequence: TGTGCCAGCATCTCCTACCAGGGGGGCCCAGATACGCAGTATTTT. Full variable domain (rest looked up from reference TRBV7-9 and TRBJ2-3): DTGVSQNPRHKITKRGQNVTFRCDPISEHNRLYWYRQTLGQGPEFLTYFQNEAQLEKSRLLSDRFSAERPKGSFSTLEIQRTEQGDSAMYLCASISYQGGPDTQYFGPGTRLTVL.

V usage is TRBV7-6 and J usage is TRBJ2-2, with D perhaps matching TRBD1 (6 bases). The germline CDR1 and CDR2 sequences are SGHVS and FNYEAQ. Trimming took 1 base from V and 0 from J, leaving 9 bases between them. The CDR3 covers 16 residues. DNA for the CDR3: TGTGCCAGCAGCTTAGTTGGACAGCCGAACACCGGGGAGCTGTTTTTT. Translated, it gives CASSLVGQPNTGELFF. Variable domain in full (rest from reference TRBV7-6 and TRBJ2-2): GAGVSQSPRYKVTKRGQDVALRCDPISGHVSLYWYRQALGQGPEFLTYFNYEAQQDKSGLPNDRFSAERPEGSISTLTIQRTEQRDSAMYRCASSLVGQPNTGELFFGEGSRLTVL.

The J gene is TRBJ1-2, the V gene TRBV27; no reliable D call. The CDR3 is 14 amino acids. Between the trimmed V and J ends, which lost 5 bases and 4 bases, there was a span of 14 bases. Germline V gene lookup returns CDR1 MNHEY and CDR2 SMNVEV (reference sequence). This CDR3 reads CASSPSPAGYGYTF. In DNA, the CDR3 is TGTGCCAGCAGTCCAAGTCCGGCGGGCTATGGCTACACCTTC.

The V and J genes are TRBV19 and TRBJ2-1; 11 bases agree with TRBD2. J lost 10 bases, V lost 0 bases, and 5 bases had no gene match. The CDR3 consists of 15 residues. Germline loops: CDR1 LNHDA, CDR2 SQIVND (reference sequence). The CDR3 protein is CASSIEIRTSGEQFF. CDR3 bases: TGTGCCAGTAGTATAGAAATCCGGACTAGCGGGGAGCAGTTCTTC.

This rearrangement joins TRBV19 to TRBJ2-7; possible D gene TRBD1, 6 bases. The CDR3 is made up of 15 amino acids. Trimming shortened V by 5 bases and J by 2 bases, and 16 bases separated the two germline ends. Germline CDR1 and CDR2: LNHDA and SQIVND (reference sequence). The CDR3: CASSLTGLGAYEQYF. In DNA, the CDR3 is TGTGCCAGTAGTCTCACAGGGTTAGGGGCCTACGAGCAGTACTTC.

The J gene is TRBJ2-7, the V gene TRBV5-8; 9 bases are a match to TRBD1. CDR1 and CDR2 (germline): SGHTS, YDEGEE. The CDR3 spans 13 residues. V was clipped by 8 bases and J by 6 bases; unmatched bases: 9. The CDR3 sequence: CARSGQGHVEQYF. CDR3 sequence (DNA): TGTGCCAGGTCGGGACAGGGTCACGTCGAGCAGTACTTC.

The V gene is TRBV11-2, the J gene TRBJ2-1; no clear D. Germline values: CDR1 SGHAT, CDR2 FQNNGV. V was pared by 6 bases and J by 12 bases, with 18 bases between. The CDR3 is 13 residues long. CDR3 protein: CASSQRIVETQFF. The CDR3 DNA reads as TGTGCCAGCAGTCAACGTATAGTGGAGACGCAGTTCTTC.

The rearrangement joins TRBV27 to TRBJ2-2; D is unresolved. The CDR3 runs to 13 residues. Germline V gives CDR1 MNHEY, CDR2 SMNVEV (reference sequence). V lost 6 bases to trimming and J lost 1 base, with 6 bases between them. The CDR3 sequence: CASSTRNTGELFF. CDR3 in DNA: TGTGCCAGCAGCACAAGGAACACCGGGGAGCTGTTTTTT.

The V gene is TRBV6-5, the J gene TRBJ2-1; a weak D match, TRBD2 (6 bases). Trimming took off 2 bases at V and 6 bases at J, with 14 bases between the two ends. The V gene's germline CDR1 is MNHEY and CDR2 SVGAGI. This CDR3 has 15 amino acids. This chain's CDR3 is CASSYRPLATNEQFF. The CDR3 DNA sequence: TGTGCCAGCAGTTACCGACCACTAGCAACCAATGAGCAGTTCTTC.

The gene calls are TRBV27 and TRBJ1-2; possible D gene TRBD1, 5 bases. Trimming pared 9 bases from V and 8 bases from J, leaving 25 bases between. Per germline, CDR1 MNHEY and CDR2 SMNVEV (reference sequence). The CDR3 contains 15 residues. For the CDR3, the DNA is TGTGCCAGAGATGAACAGGTAGAGCATGTCGGGGGCTACACCTTC. It codes for CARDEQVEHVGGYTF.

The chain couples TRBV6-5 to TRBJ1-3; D remains unclear. The CDR3 totals 14 residues. The germline CDR1 and CDR2 sequences are MNHEY and SVGAGI. The ends were cut back, 0 bases at V and 7 bases at J, with 10 bases in the middle. CDR3 in DNA: TGTGCCAGCAGTTACTCGATGGCGGGGAACACCATATATTTT. Its translation: CASSYSMAGNTIYF.

The chain carries TRBV5-6 and TRBJ1-2; D gene ambiguous. The CDR3 is 13 amino acids. The V gene lost 0 bases and the J gene lost 7 bases, with 10 bases spanning the gap. Germline V lookup: CDR1 SGHDT, CDR2 YYEEEE. CDR3 in amino acids: CASSLATGGGYTF. DNA for the CDR3: TGTGCCAGCAGCTTGGCCACGGGAGGTGGCTACACCTTC.

The chain joins TRBV11-2 to TRBJ2-7, with 11 bases that match TRBD1. There are 17 residues in the CDR3. Germline V gene data show CDR1 as SGHAT and CDR2 as FQNNGV. The V gene end was trimmed by 5 bases and the J gene end by 3 bases; junction bases not matched to a gene: 12. In DNA, the CDR3 is TGTGCCAGCAGCCGAACCGGGACAGGGGGGAACCTCTACGAGCAGTACTTC. This gives the protein CASSRTGTGGNLYEQYF.

CDR3 in amino acids: CASSQYRAGILGNTIYF. The DNA of the CDR3 is TGCGCCAGCAGCCAATACCGTGCGGGAATTCTCGGAAACACCATATATTTT. This rearrangement joins TRBV4-1 to TRBJ1-3; D is ambiguous. The germline V gene encodes CDR1 MGHRA and CDR2 YSYEKL. There are 17 residues in the CDR3. The V end lost 2 bases, the J end lost 4 bases, and 18 bases lay between the germline ends.

The chain links TRBV9 to TRBJ2-1, with TRBD1 matching over 10 bases. Germline-derived CDR1 and CDR2 are SGDLS and YYNGEE. The CDR3 loop spans 15 amino acids. The J segment lost 3 bases and the V segment lost 3 bases, leaving 3 bases of the junction unmatched. The CDR3 DNA reads as TGTGCCAGCAGCGGACAGGGGGCGAGCTACAATGAGCAGTTCTTC. Translated, it gives CASSGQGASYNEQFF. Variable domain in full (rest from reference TRBV9 and TRBJ2-1): DSGVTQTPKHLITATGQRVTLRCSPRSGDLSVYWYQQSLDQGLQFLIQYYNGEERAKGNILERFSAQQFPDLHSELNLSSLELGDSALYFCASSGQGASYNEQFFGPGTRLTVL.

J is TRBJ2-5 and V is TRBV2; 11 bases align to TRBD2. CDR3 length: 13 amino acids. Germline V gene sequence: CDR1 SNHLY, CDR2 FYNNEI. V lost 7 bases to trimming and J lost 6 bases; unmatched junction nucleotides: 4. The CDR3, as DNA: TGTGCCAGCACCTCTAGCGGGGGGAAGACCCAGTACTTC. This sequence encodes CASTSSGGKTQYF.